One sample yielded the 22 T cell receptor beta chains listed below, sequenced in a study of OX40 agonist ivuxolimab in advanced cancers. TCRdb's copy holds only in-frame clones and misses some; the assay was immunoSEQ multiplex PCR. The data contain tens of thousands of clones, around 87% of them singletons. Specimen: CD4+ or CD8+ T cells sorted from blood, collected in a trial of the OX40 agonist ivuxolimab. The receptors come from an adult with an advanced solid tumor such as melanoma, head and neck, liver or kidney cancer.

The chain recombines TRBV27 with TRBJ1-5; TRBD1 matches 7 bases. Germline V gene lookup returns CDR1 MNHEY and CDR2 SMNVEV (reference sequence). J was trimmed by 4 bases and V by 3 bases; bases with no gene match: 9. CDR3 size: 16 residues. The CDR3: CASSLEAGGRNQPQHF. For the CDR3, the DNA is TGTGCCAGCAGTTTGGAGGCAGGGGGTAGGAATCAGCCCCAGCATTTT.

This rearrangement joins TRBV6-9 to TRBJ1-2; D is unclear. Germline V CDR1 and CDR2: MNHGY, SVAAGI. V dropped 8 bases and J dropped 1 base, with 5 bases sitting between them. The CDR3 sequence is 11 residues long. The CDR3 here is CASGFNYGYTF. CDR3 nucleotide sequence: TGTGCCAGCGGATTTAACTATGGCTACACCTTC.

This clone showed up just once. The rearrangement joins TRBV14 to TRBJ2-7, with 7 bases identical to TRBD2. The J segment lost 2 bases and the V segment lost 0 bases, leaving 7 bases of the junction unmatched. The CDR3 sequence is 16 residues long. The V gene's germline CDR1 is SGHDN and CDR2 FVKESK. CDR3 loop: CASSQDRWGGAYEQYF. The CDR3 region has the DNA TGTGCCAGCAGCCAAGATAGATGGGGGGGTGCCTACGAGCAGTACTTC. The full variable domain, in which reference TRBV14 and TRBJ2-7 provide the parts outside the CDR3, is EAGVTQFPSHSVIEKGQTVTLRCDPISGHDNLYWYRRVMGKEIKFLLHFVKESKQDESGMPNNRFLAERTGGTYSTLKVQPAELEDSGVYFCASSQDRWGGAYEQYFGPGTRLTVT.

The chain uses TRBV6-5 and TRBJ1-2; D may be TRBD1 (6 bases). Germline values: CDR1 MNHEY, CDR2 SVGAGI. The ends were cut back, 8 bases at V and 6 bases at J, with 19 bases in the middle. This CDR3 region has 14 residues. Written as DNA, the CDR3 is TGTGCCAGCGCCCTGGCAGGGGTAGTCCATGGCTACACCTTC. It is translated as CASALAGVVHGYTF.

The rearrangement links TRBV28 to TRBJ2-7; D is unclear. This CDR3 has 13 residues. Trimming took off 3 bases at V and 8 bases at J, with 14 bases between the two ends. The germline CDR1 and CDR2 sequences are MDHEN and SYDVKM. CDR3 region: CASSFPMEVKQYF. In DNA, the CDR3 is TGTGCCAGCAGTTTCCCGATGGAAGTCAAGCAGTACTTC.

The V call is TRBV6-1, the J call TRBJ1-2; D unresolved. CDR3 length equals 12 residues. Germline CDR1 reads MNHNS; CDR2 reads SASEGT. Trimming took off 4 bases at V and 3 bases at J, with 6 bases between the two ends. The DNA for the CDR3 is TGTGCCAGCAGTGCTCAGGACTATGGCTACACCTTC. It codes for CASSAQDYGYTF.

The J gene is TRBJ1-5, the V gene TRBV27; the D is unclear. From germline, CDR1 is MNHEY and CDR2 SMNVEV (reference sequence). CDR3 size: 15 residues. Deletions cut 4 bases from V and 1 base from J, with 11 bases between. CDR3 region: CASSYVAGSNQPQHF. In nucleotides, the CDR3 is TGTGCCAGCAGTTACGTTGCGGGAAGCAATCAGCCCCAGCATTTT.

The chain has TRBV29-1 and TRBJ2-2; no definite D call. Trimming took 6 bases from V and 4 from J, leaving 9 bases between them. From germline, CDR1 is SQVTM and CDR2 ANQGSEA. The CDR3 loop spans 12 amino acids. The CDR3 nucleotides read TGCAGCGTCCAGGAGTTCACCGGGGAGCTGTTTTTT. It is translated as CSVQEFTGELFF.

The chain employs TRBV9 and TRBJ2-1, with D possibly being TRBD1 or TRBD2 (5 bases each). The CDR3 is 14 amino acids. V was pared by 4 bases and J by 3 bases, with 11 bases between. Germline CDR1 and CDR2: SGDLS and YYNGEE. DNA of the CDR3: TGTGCCAGCAGCCCCAGTGGGGGCTACAATGAGCAGTTCTTC. It translates to CASSPSGGYNEQFF.

Written as DNA, the CDR3 is TGTGCCAGCAGCCAAGTTATGGGAAATGAGCAGTTCTTC. Protein sequence: CASSQVMGNEQFF. The chain uses TRBV4-2 and TRBJ2-1; D unclear. The germline CDR1 and CDR2 sequences are LGHNA and YNFKEQ. Trimming cost V 1 base and J 7 bases, with 8 bases left between them. The CDR3 consists of 13 residues.

This clone was seen just once. The chain employs TRBV4-3 and TRBJ1-1; tentatively, D is TRBD1 (5 bases). V lost 0 bases, J lost 0 bases, and 17 bases lay in between. The germline V gene encodes CDR1 LGHNA and CDR2 YSLEER. The CDR3 has 18 amino acids. Here the CDR3 reads CASSQEPWGVGMNTEAFF. CDR3 sequence (DNA): TGCGCCAGCAGCCAAGAGCCCTGGGGCGTTGGTATGAACACTGAAGCTTTCTTT.

The chain carries TRBV13 and TRBJ2-7; D not resolved. Germline V gene data show CDR1 as PRHDT and CDR2 as FYEKMQ (reference sequence). Trimming pared 5 bases from V and 6 bases from J, leaving 14 bases between. This CDR3 region has 13 residues. The CDR3 DNA reads TGTGCCAGCAGCAGAGAGCAAGCCCGCGAGCAGTACTTC. Its translation is CASSREQAREQYF.

Here the CDR3 reads CASSSQGIAGGNEQFF. The CDR3, as DNA: TGTGCCAGCAGCTCCCAGGGGATAGCGGGGGGGAATGAGCAGTTCTTC. The chain has TRBV5-4 and TRBJ2-1; 11 nucleotides match TRBD2. The germline V gene encodes CDR1 SGHNT and CDR2 YYREEE (reference sequence). With 3 bases clipped from V and 7 bases from J, the junction kept 9 bases outside the gene matches. The length of the CDR3 is 16 residues. The whole variable domain, remainder taken from reference TRBV5-4 and TRBJ2-1, is ETGVTQSPTHLIKTRGQQVTLRCSSQSGHNTVSWYQQALGQGPQFIFQYYREEENGRGNFPPRFSGLQFPNYSSELNVNALELDDSALYLCASSSQGIAGGNEQFFGPGTRLTVL.

V usage is TRBV4-2 and J usage is TRBJ1-1; maybe TRBD1 (5 bases). The CDR3 runs 15 residues. Between the trimmed V and J ends, which lost 0 bases and 1 base, there was a span of 9 bases. The germline V gene encodes CDR1 LGHNA and CDR2 YNFKEQ. This CDR3 reads CASSQEAGTNTEAFF. DNA of the CDR3: TGTGCCAGCAGCCAAGAGGCAGGGACGAACACTGAAGCTTTCTTT.

Of note for this clone: A read error may produce the germline difference seen at one junction end. The chain employs TRBV4-1 and TRBJ2-2; perhaps TRBD2 as D (5 bases). Germline lookup yields CDR1 MGHRA and CDR2 YSYEKL. The length of the CDR3 is 17 residues. The CDR3 nucleotides are TGCGCCAGCAGCCAAAATTCCGACTGGCGTGGTTCGCTGGGAGCTGTTTTT. Translating gives CASSQNSDWRGSLGAVF.

This chain links TRBV7-2 with TRBJ2-3; 7 nucleotides line up with TRBD1. There are 15 residues in the CDR3. The V gene's germline CDR1 is SGHTA and CDR2 FQGNSA. The J segment lost 4 bases and the V segment lost 5 bases, leaving 9 bases of the junction unmatched. The CDR3 DNA reads TGTGCCAGCAGCGTGACAGGGCGAGGGGCAGATACGCAGTATTTT. This encodes CASSVTGRGADTQYF.

The chain has TRBV7-9 and TRBJ1-1; D is uncertain. Trimming took 5 bases from V and 5 from J, leaving 3 bases between them. The CDR3 sequence is 10 residues long. CDR1 is SEHNR, CDR2 FQNEAQ, per germline (reference sequence). The CDR3 region has the DNA TGTGCCAGCAGCCTAACTGAAGCTTTCTTT. Its translation is CASSLTEAFF.

The J gene is TRBJ2-1, the V gene TRBV6-5, with 8 bases identical to TRBD1. Looked up from germline, CDR1 is MNHEY and CDR2 is SVGAGI. V lost 5 bases and J lost 3; bases outside the gene matches: 3. This CDR3 has 14 amino acids. CDR3 sequence reads: CASSIGQGYNEQFF. The CDR3 region has the DNA TGTGCCAGCAGTATCGGACAGGGCTACAATGAGCAGTTCTTC.

V usage is TRBV6-6 and J usage is TRBJ2-7; D is unresolved. Trimming cost V 0 bases and J 3 bases, with 6 bases left between them. Germline loops: CDR1 MNHNY, CDR2 SVGAGI (reference sequence). This CDR3 spans 13 amino acids. The CDR3 region has the DNA TGTGCCAGCAGTTACTCGAACGTCTACGAGCAGTACTTC. This codes for CASSYSNVYEQYF.

This chain joins TRBV4-2 and TRBJ1-4; 8 nucleotides align to TRBD1. The CDR3 length is 13 residues. The germline CDR1 and CDR2 sequences are LGHNA and YNFKEQ. The V gene end was trimmed by 7 bases and the J gene end by 6 bases; junction bases not matched to a gene: 4. CDR3 in DNA: TGTGCCAGCAACAGGGGGGGGGATGAAAAACTGTTTTTT. It yields the protein CASNRGGDEKLFF.

DNA of the CDR3: TGTGCCAGCAGTTCGTGGGTACAGCCCCAGCATTTT. Its protein product is CASSSWVQPQHF. This chain joins TRBV28 and TRBJ1-5; the D is unclear. Trimming took 4 bases from V and 7 from J, leaving 8 bases between them. CDR1 and CDR2 (germline): MDHEN, SYDVKM. CDR3 length equals 12 residues.

The CDR3 nucleotides are TGTGCCAGCAGTTTAGGGCAGAACTACGAGCAGTACTTC. This encodes CASSLGQNYEQYF. The chain uses TRBV27 and TRBJ2-7; D is unclear. This CDR3 has 13 residues. Germline CDR1 is MNHEY and CDR2 is SMNVEV (reference sequence). Trimming shortened V by 2 bases and J by 3 bases, and 8 bases separated the two germline ends.